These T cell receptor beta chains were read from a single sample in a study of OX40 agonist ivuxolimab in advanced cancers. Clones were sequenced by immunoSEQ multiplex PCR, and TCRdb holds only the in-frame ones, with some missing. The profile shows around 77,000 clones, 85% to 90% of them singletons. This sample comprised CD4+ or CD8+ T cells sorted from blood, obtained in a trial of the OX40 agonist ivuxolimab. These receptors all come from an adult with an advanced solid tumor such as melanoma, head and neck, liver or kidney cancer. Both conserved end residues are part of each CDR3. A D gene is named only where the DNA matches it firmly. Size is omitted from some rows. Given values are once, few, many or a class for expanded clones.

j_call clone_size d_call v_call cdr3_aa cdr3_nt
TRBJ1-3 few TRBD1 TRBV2 CASSGTGTRSGNTIYF TGTGCCAGCAGTGGGACAGGGACTCGGTCTGGAAACACCATATATTTT
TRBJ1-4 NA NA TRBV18 CASSPGPTLEKLFF TGTGCCAGCTCACCGGGACCGACCCTCGAAAAACTGTTTTTT
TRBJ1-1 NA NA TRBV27 CASSLQGTDSEAFF TGTGCCAGCAGTCTACAGGGCACGGATAGTGAAGCTTTCTTT
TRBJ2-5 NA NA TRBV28 CASLQGGRETQYF TGTGCCAGCCTCCAAGGGGGACGAGAGACCCAGTACTTC
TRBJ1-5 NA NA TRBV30 CAWSKGWGNQPQHF TGTGCCTGGAGTAAGGGGTGGGGCAATCAGCCCCAGCATTTT
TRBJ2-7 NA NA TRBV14 CASSQDDRAAVWEQYF TGTGCCAGCAGCCAAGATGATCGGGCAGCCGTTTGGGAGCAGTACTTC
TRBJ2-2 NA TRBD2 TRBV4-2 CASSQGSASGGITGELFF TGTGCCAGCAGCCAAGGGTCGGCTAGCGGGGGGATCACCGGGGAGCTGTTTTTT
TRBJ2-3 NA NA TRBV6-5 CASSYSGVRTDTQYF TGTGCCAGCAGTTACTCAGGAGTACGCACAGATACGCAGTATTTT
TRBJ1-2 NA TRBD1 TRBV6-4 CASRRTGTRYGYTF TGTGCCAGCAGACGGACAGGGACTCGCTATGGCTACACCTTC
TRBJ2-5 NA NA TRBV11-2 CASSLEFGKLGETQYF TGTGCCAGCAGCTTAGAGTTCGGAAAGTTGGGGGAGACCCAGTACTTC
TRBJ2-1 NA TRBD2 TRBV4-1 CASSQTSGSYNEQFF TGCGCCAGCAGCCAAACTAGCGGGAGTTACAATGAGCAGTTCTTC
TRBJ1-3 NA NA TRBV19 CASSIWGETSGNTIYF TGTGCCAGTAGTATATGGGGGGAGACCTCTGGAAACACCATATATTTT
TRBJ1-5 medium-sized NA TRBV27 CASSDRMYQPQHF TGTGCCAGCAGCGACCGGATGTATCAGCCCCAGCATTTT
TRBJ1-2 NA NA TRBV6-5 CASRWGGRNGYTF TGTGCCAGCAGGTGGGGCGGGAGGAATGGCTACACCTTC
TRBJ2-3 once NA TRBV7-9 CASSPPGGSTQYF TGTGCCAGCAGCCCACCTGGGGGGTCTACGCAGTATTTT
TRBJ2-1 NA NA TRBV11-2 CASSLGPPDEQFF TGTGCCAGCAGCTTAGGCCCCCCGGATGAGCAGTTCTTC
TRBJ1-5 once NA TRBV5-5 CASSLELSRPQHF TGTGCCAGCAGCTTGGAGTTGTCACGGCCCCAGCATTTT
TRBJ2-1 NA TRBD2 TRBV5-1 CASSWGLRDYNNEQFF TGCGCCAGCAGCTGGGGCCTCCGGGACTACAACAATGAGCAGTTCTTC
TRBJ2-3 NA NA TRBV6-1 CASSVPGADTQYF TGTGCCAGCAGTGTCCCGGGGGCAGATACGCAGTATTTT
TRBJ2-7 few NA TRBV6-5 CASSSTIVSEQYF TGTGCCAGCAGTTCGACCATCGTGAGTGAGCAGTACTTC
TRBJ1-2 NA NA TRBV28 CASSFQGNYGYTF TGTGCCAGCAGTTTCCAGGGGAACTATGGCTACACCTTC
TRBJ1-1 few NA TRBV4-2 CASSQASFGDTEAFF TGTGCCAGCAGCCAAGCCTCGTTCGGGGATACTGAAGCTTTCTTT
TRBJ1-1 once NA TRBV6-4 CASSDSGGPNTEAFF TGTGCCAGCAGTGACTCCGGCGGGCCTAACACTGAAGCTTTCTTT
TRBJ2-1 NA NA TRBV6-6 CASSSLSSYNEQFF TGTGCCAGCAGTTCCCTTAGTAGCTACAATGAGCAGTTCTTC
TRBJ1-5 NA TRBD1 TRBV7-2 CASSIQGDQPQHF TGTGCCAGCAGCATCCAGGGGGATCAGCCCCAGCATTTT
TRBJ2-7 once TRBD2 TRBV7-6 CASSLAPSGDYEQYF TGTGCCAGCAGCTTAGCCCCTAGCGGAGACTACGAGCAGTACTTC
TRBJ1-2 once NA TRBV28 CASSWTYYGYTF TGTGCCAGCAGTTGGACTTACTATGGCTACACCTTC
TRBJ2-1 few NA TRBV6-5 CASSRDSRWGYEQFF TGTGCCAGCAGCCGGGACTCCCGGTGGGGTTATGAGCAGTTCTTC
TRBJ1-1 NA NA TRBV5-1 CASSFGTDTEAFF TGCGCCAGCAGCTTCGGGACGGACACTGAAGCTTTCTTT
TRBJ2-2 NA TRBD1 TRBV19 CASRRDRGAGTGELFF TGTGCCAGTAGAAGGGACAGGGGAGCGGGCACCGGGGAGCTGTTTTTT
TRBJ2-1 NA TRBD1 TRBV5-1 CASSPGTAYNEQFF TGCGCCAGCAGTCCCGGGACAGCTTACAATGAGCAGTTCTTC
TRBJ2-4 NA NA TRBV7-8 CASTTALPLAKNIQYF TGTGCCAGCACAACGGCATTGCCATTAGCCAAAAACATTCAGTACTTC
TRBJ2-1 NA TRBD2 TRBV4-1 CASSQDFLAGAYNEQFF TGCGCCAGCAGCCAAGATTTCCTAGCGGGGGCCTACAATGAGCAGTTCTTC
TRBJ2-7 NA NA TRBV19 CASSIAGTPSYEQYF TGTGCCAGTAGTATAGCCGGGACTCCATCCTACGAGCAGTACTTC
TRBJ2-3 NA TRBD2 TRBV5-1 CASSSLPGLAGAGTDTQYF TGCGCCAGCAGCTCCCTTCCGGGACTAGCGGGAGCAGGAACAGATACGCAGTATTTT
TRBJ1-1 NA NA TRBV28 CASSLLGQGAFF TGTGCCAGCAGTTTATTAGGCCAAGGGGCTTTCTTT
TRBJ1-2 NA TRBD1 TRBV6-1 CASSEGQGGFYGYTF TGTGCCAGCAGTGAAGGGCAGGGGGGGTTCTATGGCTACACCTTC
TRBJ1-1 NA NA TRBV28 CASRYQATEAFF TGTGCCAGCAGATACCAAGCGACTGAAGCTTTCTTT
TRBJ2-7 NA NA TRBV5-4 CASSKRAAEQYF TGTGCCAGCAGCAAGAGGGCGGCCGAGCAGTACTTC
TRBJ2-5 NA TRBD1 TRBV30 CAWSDNRGAETQYF TGTGCCTGGAGTGATAACAGGGGGGCAGAGACCCAGTACTTC
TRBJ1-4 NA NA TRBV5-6 CASTRTMGEKLFF TGTGCCAGCACCCGGACGATGGGGGAAAAACTGTTTTTT
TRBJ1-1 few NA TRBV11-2 CASSLDMNSLAFF TGTGCCAGCAGCTTAGACATGAACTCGTTAGCTTTCTTT
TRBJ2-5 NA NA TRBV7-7 CATGGQGGLETQYF TGTGCTACCGGAGGGCAGGGCGGCCTTGAGACCCAGTACTTC
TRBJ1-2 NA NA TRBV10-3 CAISGATYTF TGTGCCATCAGTGGGGCGACCTACACCTTC